This TCR beta chain was sequenced in a study of early T cells in non-severe SARS-CoV-2 infection. Overall study context: Sequencing targeted bulk RNA from unsorted whole blood, leaving chains unpaired. Study findings and constraints: A preference for anti-spike CD8 responses marked VDJdb matching, which missed private and CD4 specificities.

In its sample, this clonotype was seen a few times. The target antigen is unknown. The CDR3 extends over 13 amino acids. V shed 0 bases and J shed 8 bases, with 11 bases lying between them. Germline CDR1 reads SGDLS; CDR2 reads YYNGEE. Each single cDNA molecule received a unique molecular identifier. TCRdb ran MiXCR on the 5' RACE reads and lists one entry per CDR3 protein. The sample yields about 77,000 distinct CDR3 sequences, approximately 9.1% seen once. Sequenced material: whole blood. This chain uses TRBV9 with TRBJ1-1; D might be TRBD1 (5 bases). The receptor comes from an adult who was a healthcare worker with PCR-confirmed SARS-CoV-2 infection or an uninfected control (not recorded which). The DNA of the CDR3 is TGTGCCAGCAGCGTAGGAAACAGGCCCGAAGCTTTCTTT. Its translation is CASSVGNRPEAFF.